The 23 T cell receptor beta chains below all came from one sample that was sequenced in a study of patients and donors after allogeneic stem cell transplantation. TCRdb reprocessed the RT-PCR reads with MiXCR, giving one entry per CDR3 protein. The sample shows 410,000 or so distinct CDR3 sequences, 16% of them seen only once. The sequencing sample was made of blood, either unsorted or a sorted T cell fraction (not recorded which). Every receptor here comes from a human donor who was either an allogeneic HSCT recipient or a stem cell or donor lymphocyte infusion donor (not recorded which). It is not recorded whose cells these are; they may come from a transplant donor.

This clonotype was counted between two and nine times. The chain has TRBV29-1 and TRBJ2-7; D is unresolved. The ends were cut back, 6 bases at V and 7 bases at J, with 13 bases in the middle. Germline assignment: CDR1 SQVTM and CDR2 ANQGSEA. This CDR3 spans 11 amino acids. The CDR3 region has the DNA TGCAGCGTCGTACAAGTCATGGAGCAGTACTTC. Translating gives CSVVQVMEQYF.

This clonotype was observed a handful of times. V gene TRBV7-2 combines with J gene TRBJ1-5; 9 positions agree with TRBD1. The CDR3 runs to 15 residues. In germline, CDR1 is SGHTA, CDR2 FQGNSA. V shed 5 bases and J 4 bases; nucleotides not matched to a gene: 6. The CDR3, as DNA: TGTGCCAGCAGCCATCCGGGACAGGGAAATCAGCCCCAGCATTTT. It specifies CASSHPGQGNQPQHF.

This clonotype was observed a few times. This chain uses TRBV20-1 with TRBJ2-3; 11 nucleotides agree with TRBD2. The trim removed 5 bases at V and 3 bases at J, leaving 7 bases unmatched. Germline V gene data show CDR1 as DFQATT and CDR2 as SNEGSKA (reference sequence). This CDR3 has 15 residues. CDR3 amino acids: CSASGLAALTDTQYF. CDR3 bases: TGCAGTGCTTCGGGACTAGCGGCCCTGACAGATACGCAGTATTTT.

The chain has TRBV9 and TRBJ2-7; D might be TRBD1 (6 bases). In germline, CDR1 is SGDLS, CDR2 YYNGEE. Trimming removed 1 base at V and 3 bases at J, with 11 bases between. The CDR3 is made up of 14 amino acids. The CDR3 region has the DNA TGTGCCAGCAGCGTATGGGACACCTTCTACGAGCAGTACTTC. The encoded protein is CASSVWDTFYEQYF.

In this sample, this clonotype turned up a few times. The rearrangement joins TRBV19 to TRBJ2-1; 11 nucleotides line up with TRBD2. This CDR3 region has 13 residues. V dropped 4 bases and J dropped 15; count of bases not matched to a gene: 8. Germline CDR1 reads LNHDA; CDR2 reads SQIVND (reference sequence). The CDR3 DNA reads TGTGCCAGTAGTACCCCGGGACTAGCGGTGGGGTTCTTC. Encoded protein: CASSTPGLAVGFF.

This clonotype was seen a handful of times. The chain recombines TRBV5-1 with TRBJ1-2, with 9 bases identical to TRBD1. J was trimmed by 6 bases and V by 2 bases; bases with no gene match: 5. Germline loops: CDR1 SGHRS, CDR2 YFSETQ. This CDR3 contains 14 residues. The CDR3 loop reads CASSFSGTGNGYTF. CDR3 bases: TGCGCCAGCAGCTTCTCCGGGACAGGGAATGGCTACACCTTC.

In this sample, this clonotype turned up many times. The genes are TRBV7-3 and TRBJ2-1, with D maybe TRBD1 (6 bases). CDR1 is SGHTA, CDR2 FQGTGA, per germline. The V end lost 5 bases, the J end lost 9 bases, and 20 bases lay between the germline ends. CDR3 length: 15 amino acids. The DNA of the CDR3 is TGTGCCAGCAGCCCAAACAGGGTTGGGGTAGGTGAGCAGTTCTTC. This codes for CASSPNRVGVGEQFF.

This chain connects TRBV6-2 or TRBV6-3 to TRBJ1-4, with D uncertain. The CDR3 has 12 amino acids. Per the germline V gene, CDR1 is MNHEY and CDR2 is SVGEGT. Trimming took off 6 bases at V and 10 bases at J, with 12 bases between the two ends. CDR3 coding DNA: TGTGCCAGCAGCCGTGGCGTCGGAAAACTGTTTTTT. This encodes CASSRGVGKLFF.

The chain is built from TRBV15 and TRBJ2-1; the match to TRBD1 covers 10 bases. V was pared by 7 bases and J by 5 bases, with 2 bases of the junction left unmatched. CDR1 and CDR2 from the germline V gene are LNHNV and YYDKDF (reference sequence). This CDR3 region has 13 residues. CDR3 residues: CATKDRGDNEQFF. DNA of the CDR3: TGTGCCACCAAGGACAGGGGGGACAATGAGCAGTTCTTC. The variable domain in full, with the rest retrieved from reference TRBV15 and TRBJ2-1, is DAMVIQNPRYQVTQFGKPVTLSCSQTLNHNVMYWYQQKSSQAPKLLFHYYDKDFNNEADTPDNFQSRRPNTSFCFLDIRSPGLGDTAMYLCATKDRGDNEQFFGPGTRLTVL.

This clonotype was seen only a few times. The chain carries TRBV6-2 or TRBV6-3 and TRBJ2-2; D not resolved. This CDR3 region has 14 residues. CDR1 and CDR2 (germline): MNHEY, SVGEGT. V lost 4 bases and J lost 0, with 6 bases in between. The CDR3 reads CASSSRPNTGELFF. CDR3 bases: TGTGCCAGCAGTTCTCGGCCGAACACCGGGGAGCTGTTTTTT.

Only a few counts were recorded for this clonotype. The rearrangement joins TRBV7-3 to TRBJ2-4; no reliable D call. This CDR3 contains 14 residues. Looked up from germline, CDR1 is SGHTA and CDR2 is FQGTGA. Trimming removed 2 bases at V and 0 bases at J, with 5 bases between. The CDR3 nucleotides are TGTGCCAGCAGCTTACTTCTAGCCAAAAACATTCAGTACTTC. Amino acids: CASSLLLAKNIQYF.

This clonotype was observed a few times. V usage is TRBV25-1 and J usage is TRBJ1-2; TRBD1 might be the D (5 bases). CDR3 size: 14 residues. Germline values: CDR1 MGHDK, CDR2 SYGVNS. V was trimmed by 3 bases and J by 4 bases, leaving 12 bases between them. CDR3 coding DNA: TGTGCCAGCAGTGACCGGTGGGGGAGCTATGGCTACACCTTC. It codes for CASSDRWGSYGYTF.

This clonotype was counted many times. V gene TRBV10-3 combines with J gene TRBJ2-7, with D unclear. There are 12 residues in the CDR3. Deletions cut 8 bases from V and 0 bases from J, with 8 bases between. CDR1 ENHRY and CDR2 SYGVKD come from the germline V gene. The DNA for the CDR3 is TGTGCCATCGGTTTCATCTCCTACGAGCAGTACTTC. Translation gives CAIGFISYEQYF.

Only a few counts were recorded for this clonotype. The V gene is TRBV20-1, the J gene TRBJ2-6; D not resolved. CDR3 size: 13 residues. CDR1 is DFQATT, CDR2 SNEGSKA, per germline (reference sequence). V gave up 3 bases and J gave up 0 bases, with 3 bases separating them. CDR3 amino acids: CSASLSGANVLTF. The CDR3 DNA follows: TGCAGTGCTAGCCTCTCTGGGGCCAACGTCCTGACTTTC.

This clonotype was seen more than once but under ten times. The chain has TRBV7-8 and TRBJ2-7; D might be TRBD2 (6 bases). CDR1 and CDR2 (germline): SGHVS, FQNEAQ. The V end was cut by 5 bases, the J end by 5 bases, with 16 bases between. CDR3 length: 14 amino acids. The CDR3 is CASSLEGLAHEQYF. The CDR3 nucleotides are TGTGCCAGCAGCCTGGAGGGGCTAGCCCACGAGCAGTACTTC.

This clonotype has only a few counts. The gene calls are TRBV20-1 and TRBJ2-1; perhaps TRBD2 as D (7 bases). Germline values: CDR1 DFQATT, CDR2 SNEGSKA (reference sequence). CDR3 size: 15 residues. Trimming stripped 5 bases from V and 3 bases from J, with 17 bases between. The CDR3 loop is CSAGLGRGIYNEQFF. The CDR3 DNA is TGCAGTGCTGGACTAGGGAGGGGGATCTACAATGAGCAGTTCTTC.

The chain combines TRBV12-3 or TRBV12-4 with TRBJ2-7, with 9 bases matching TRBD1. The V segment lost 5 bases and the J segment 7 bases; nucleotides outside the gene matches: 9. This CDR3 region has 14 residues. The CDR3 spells CASSSGTGNWEQYF. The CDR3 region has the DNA TGTGCCAGCAGTAGCGGGACAGGGAATTGGGAGCAGTACTTC.

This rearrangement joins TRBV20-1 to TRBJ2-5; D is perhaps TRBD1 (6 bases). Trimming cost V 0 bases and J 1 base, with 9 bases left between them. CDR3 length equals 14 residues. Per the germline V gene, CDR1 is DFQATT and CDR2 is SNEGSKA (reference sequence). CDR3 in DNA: TGCAGTGCTAGAGACGTGGACAGCCAAGAGACCCAGTACTTC. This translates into CSARDVDSQETQYF.

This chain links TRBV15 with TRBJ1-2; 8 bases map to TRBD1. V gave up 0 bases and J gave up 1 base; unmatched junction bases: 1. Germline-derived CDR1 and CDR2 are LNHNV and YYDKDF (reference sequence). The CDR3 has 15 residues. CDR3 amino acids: CATSRDRGLNYGYTF. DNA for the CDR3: TGTGCCACCAGCAGAGACAGGGGGCTTAACTATGGCTACACCTTC.

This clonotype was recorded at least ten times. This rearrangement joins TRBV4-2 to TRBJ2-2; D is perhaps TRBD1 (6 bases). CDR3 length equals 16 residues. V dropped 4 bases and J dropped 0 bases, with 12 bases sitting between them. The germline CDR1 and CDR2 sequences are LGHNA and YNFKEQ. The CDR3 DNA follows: TGTGCCAGCAGCCGGGGGCGGGCTACGAACACCGGGGAGCTGTTTTTT. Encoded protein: CASSRGRATNTGELFF.

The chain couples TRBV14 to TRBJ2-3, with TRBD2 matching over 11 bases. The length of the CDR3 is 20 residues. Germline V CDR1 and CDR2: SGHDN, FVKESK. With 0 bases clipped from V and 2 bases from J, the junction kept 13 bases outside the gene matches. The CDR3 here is CASSQDLAGGDKSFTDTQYF. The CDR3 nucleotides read TGTGCCAGCAGCCAAGATCTAGCGGGGGGAGACAAATCTTTCACAGATACGCAGTATTTT.

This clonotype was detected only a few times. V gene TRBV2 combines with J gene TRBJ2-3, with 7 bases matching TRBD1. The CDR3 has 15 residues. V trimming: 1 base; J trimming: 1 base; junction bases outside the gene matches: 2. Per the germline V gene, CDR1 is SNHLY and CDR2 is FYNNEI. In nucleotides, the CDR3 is TGTGCCAGCAGTGAAGTGGGGACAGGCACAGATACGCAGTATTTT. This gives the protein CASSEVGTGTDTQYF.

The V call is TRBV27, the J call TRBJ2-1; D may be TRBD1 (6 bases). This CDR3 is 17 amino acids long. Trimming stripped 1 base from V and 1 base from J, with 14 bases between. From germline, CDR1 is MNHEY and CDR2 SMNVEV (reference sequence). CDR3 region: CASSLFGGRGSYNEQFF. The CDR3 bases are TGTGCCAGCAGTTTATTTGGTGGCAGGGGTTCCTACAATGAGCAGTTCTTC.